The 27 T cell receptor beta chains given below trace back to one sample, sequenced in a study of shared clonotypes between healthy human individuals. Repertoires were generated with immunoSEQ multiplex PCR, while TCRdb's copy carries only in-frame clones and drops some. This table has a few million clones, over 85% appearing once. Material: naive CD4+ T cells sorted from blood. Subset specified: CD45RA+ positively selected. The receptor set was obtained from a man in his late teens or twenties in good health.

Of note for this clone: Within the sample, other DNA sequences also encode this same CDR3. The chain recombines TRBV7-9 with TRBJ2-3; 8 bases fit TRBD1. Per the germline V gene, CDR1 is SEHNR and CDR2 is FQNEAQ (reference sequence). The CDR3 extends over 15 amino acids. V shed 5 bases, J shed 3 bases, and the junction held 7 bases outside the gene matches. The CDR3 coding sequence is TGTGCCAGCAGCCTTGGACAGGGAATAACAGATACGCAGTATTTT. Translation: CASSLGQGITDTQYF.

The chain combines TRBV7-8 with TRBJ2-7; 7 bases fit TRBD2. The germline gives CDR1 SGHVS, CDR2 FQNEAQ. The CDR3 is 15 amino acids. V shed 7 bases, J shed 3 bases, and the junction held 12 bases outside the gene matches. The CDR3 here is CASTPLGGGVYEQYF. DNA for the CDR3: TGTGCCAGCACCCCCCTCGGCGGGGGTGTCTACGAGCAGTACTTC.

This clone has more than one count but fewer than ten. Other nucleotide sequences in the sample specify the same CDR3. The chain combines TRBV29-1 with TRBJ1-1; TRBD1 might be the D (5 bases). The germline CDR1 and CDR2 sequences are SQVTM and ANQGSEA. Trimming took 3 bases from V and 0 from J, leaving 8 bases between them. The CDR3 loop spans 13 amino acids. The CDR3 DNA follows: TGCAGCGTTGAGGGGCGGTTGAACACTGAAGCTTTCTTT. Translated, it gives CSVEGRLNTEAFF.

The CDR3 nucleotides read TGTGCCAGCAGCTTCCCGGACGGGAACTATGGCTACACCTTC. Translation gives CASSFPDGNYGYTF. This rearrangement joins TRBV5-4 to TRBJ1-2; D gene ambiguous. Germline V CDR1 and CDR2: SGHNT, YYREEE (reference sequence). The CDR3 covers 14 residues. V lost 2 bases and J 2 bases, leaving 10 bases between the germline ends.

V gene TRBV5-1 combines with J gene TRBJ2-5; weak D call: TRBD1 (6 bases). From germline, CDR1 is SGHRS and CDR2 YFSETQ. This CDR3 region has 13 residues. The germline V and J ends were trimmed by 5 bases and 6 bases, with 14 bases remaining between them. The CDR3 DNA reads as TGCGCCAGCAGACTGGACAGAGGACAGACCCAGTACTTC. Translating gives CASRLDRGQTQYF.

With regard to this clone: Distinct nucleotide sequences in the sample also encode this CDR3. The CDR3 is CASSLDRGTNEKLFF. The CDR3 DNA follows: TGCGCCAGCAGCTTGGACAGGGGTACTAATGAAAAACTGTTTTTT. The chain joins TRBV5-1 to TRBJ1-4, with 7 bases that match TRBD1. Germline V gene data show CDR1 as SGHRS and CDR2 as YFSETQ. This CDR3 has 15 residues. With V trimmed by 0 bases and J by 2 bases, 1 base remained unmatched.

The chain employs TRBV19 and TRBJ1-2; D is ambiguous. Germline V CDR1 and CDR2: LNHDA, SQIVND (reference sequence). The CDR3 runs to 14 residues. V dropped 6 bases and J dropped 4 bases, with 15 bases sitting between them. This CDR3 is CASRQVPTSYGYTF. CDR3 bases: TGTGCCAGTAGGCAAGTCCCCACTAGCTATGGCTACACCTTC.

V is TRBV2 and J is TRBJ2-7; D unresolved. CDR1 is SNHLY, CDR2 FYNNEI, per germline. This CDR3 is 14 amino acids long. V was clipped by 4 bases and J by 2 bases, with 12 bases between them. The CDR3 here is CASSGRYLTYEQYF. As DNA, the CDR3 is TGTGCCAGCAGTGGACGGTACCTTACCTACGAGCAGTACTTC.

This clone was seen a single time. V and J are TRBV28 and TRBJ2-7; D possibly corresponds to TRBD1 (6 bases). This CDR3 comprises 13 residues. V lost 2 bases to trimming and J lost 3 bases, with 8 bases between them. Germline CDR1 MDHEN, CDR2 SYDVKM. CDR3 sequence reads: CASSLGGFYEQYF. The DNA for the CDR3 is TGTGCCAGCAGTTTAGGGGGCTTCTACGAGCAGTACTTC. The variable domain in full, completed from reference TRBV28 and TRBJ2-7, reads DVKVTQSSRYLVKRTGEKVFLECVQDMDHENMFWYRQDPGLGLRLIYFSYDVKMKEKGDIPEGYSVSREKKERFSLILESASTNQTSMYLCASSLGGFYEQYFGPGTRLTVT.

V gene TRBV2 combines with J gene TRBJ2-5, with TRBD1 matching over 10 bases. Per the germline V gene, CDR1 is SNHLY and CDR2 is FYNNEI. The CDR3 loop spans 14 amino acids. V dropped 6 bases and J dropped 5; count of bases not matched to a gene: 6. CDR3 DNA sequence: TGTGCCAGCAGGAGACAGGGGGCCTGGGAGACCCAGTACTTC. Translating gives CASRRQGAWETQYF.

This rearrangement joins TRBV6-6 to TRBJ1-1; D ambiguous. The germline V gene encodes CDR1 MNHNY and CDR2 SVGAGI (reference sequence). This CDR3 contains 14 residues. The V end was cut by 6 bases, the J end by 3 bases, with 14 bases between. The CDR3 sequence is CASRPTGWDTEAFF. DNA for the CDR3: TGTGCCAGCAGACCGACCGGGTGGGACACTGAAGCTTTCTTT.

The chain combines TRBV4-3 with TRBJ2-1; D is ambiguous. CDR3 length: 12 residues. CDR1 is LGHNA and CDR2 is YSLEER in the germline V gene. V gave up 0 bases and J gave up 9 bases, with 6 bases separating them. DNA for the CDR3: TGCGCCAGCAGCCAAGAAGGTAGTGAGCAGTTCTTC. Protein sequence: CASSQEGSEQFF.

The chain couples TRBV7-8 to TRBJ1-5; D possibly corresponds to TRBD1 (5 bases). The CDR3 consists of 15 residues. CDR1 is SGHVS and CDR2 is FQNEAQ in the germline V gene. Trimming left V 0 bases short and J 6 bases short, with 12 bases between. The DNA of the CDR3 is TGTGCCAGCAGCTTAGCGGGGGAACGGGTTCAGCCCCAGCATTTT. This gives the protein CASSLAGERVQPQHF.

For the CDR3, the DNA is TGTGCCAGCAGTTCCCGGACGGCCGGCTACACCTTC. It is translated as CASSSRTAGYTF. V gene TRBV28 combines with J gene TRBJ1-2; D uncertain. The CDR3 length is 12 residues. Germline assignment: CDR1 MDHEN and CDR2 SYDVKM. V was shortened by 4 bases and J by 8 bases, with 11 bases between the two germline ends.

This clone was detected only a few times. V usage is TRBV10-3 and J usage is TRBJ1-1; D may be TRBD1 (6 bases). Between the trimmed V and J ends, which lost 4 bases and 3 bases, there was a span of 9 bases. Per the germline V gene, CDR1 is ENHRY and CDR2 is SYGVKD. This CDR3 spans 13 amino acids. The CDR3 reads CAISAGAYTEAFF. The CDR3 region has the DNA TGTGCCATCAGTGCAGGGGCGTACACTGAAGCTTTCTTT.

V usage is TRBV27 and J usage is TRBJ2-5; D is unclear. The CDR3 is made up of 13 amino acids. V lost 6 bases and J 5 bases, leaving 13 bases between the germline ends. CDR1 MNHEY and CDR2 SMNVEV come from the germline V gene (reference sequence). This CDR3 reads CASSPRGWETQYF. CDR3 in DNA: TGTGCCAGCAGCCCACGTGGGTGGGAGACCCAGTACTTC.

The CDR3: CASSLFIGGTTIYEQYF. CDR3 DNA: TGTGCCAGCAGTTTATTTATAGGTGGGACAACTATCTACGAGCAGTACTTC. The J gene is TRBJ2-7, the V gene TRBV27, with D perhaps matching TRBD1 (6 bases). Germline V lookup: CDR1 MNHEY, CDR2 SMNVEV (reference sequence). This CDR3 contains 17 residues. Trimming removed 1 base at V and 3 bases at J, with 19 bases between.

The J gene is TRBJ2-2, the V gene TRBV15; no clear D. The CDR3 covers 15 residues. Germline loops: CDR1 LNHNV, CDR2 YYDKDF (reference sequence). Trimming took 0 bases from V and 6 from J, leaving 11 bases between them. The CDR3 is CATSREIGLAGELFF. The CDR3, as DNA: TGTGCCACCAGCAGAGAAATCGGGCTGGCCGGGGAGCTGTTTTTT.

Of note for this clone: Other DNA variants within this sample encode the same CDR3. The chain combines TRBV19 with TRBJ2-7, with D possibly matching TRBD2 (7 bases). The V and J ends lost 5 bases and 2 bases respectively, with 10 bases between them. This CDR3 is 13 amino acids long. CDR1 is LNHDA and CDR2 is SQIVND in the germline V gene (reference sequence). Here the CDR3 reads CASSPGGPYEQYF. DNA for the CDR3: TGTGCCAGTAGTCCCGGGGGGCCCTACGAGCAGTACTTC.

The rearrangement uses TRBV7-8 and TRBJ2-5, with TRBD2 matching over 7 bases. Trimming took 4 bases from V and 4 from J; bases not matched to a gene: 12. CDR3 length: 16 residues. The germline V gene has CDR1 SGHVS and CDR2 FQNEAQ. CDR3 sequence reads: CASSSVSGDGRETQYF. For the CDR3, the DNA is TGTGCCAGCAGCTCTGTAAGCGGGGACGGTAGAGAGACCCAGTACTTC.

CDR3 region: CASSLANFRTSGTDEQYF. The CDR3 DNA reads TGTGCCAGCAGCTTAGCTAATTTTCGGACTAGCGGGACGGACGAGCAGTACTTC. V usage is TRBV7-9 and J usage is TRBJ2-7; 12 positions match TRBD2. Germline V gene data show CDR1 as SEHNR and CDR2 as FQNEAQ (reference sequence). The CDR3 has 18 amino acids. V trimming: 0 bases; J trimming: 5 bases; junction bases outside the gene matches: 11.

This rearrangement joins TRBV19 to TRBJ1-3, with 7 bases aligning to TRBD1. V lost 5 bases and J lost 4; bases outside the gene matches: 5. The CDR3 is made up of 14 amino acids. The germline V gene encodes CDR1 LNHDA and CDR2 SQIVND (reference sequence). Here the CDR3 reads CASSVQGKGNTIYF. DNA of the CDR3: TGTGCCAGTAGTGTACAGGGGAAAGGAAACACCATATATTTT. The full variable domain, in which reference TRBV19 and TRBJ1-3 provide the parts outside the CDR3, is DGGITQSPKYLFRKEGQNVTLSCEQNLNHDAMYWYRQDPGQGLRLIYYSQIVNDFQKGDIAEGYSVSREKKESFPLTVTSAQKNPTAFYLCASSVQGKGNTIYFGEGSWLTVV.

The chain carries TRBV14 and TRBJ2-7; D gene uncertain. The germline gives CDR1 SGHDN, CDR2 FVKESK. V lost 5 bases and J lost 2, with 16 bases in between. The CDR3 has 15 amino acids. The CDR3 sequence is CASSSRGSTTYEQYF. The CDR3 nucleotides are TGTGCCAGCAGCTCAAGAGGCTCAACCACCTACGAGCAGTACTTC.

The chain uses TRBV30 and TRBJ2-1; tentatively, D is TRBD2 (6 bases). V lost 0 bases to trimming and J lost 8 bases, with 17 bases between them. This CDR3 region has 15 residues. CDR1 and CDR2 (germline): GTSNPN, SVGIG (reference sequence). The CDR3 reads CAWSVRGRGGDEQFF. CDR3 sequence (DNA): TGTGCCTGGAGTGTAAGGGGTCGGGGAGGAGATGAGCAGTTCTTC. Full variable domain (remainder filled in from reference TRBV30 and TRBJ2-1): SQTIHQWPATLVQPVGSPLSLECTVEGTSNPNLYWYRQAAGRGLQLLFYSVGIGQISSEVPQNLSASRPQDRQFILSSKKLLLSDSGFYLCAWSVRGRGGDEQFFGPGTRLTVL.

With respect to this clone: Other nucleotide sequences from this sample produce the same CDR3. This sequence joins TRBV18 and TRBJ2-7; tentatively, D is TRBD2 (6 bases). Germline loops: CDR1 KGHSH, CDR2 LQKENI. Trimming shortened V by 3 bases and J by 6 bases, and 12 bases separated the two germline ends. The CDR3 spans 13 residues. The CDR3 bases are TGTGCCAGCTCACCTCTCTCCGGGGGCGAGCAGTACTTC. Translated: CASSPLSGGEQYF.

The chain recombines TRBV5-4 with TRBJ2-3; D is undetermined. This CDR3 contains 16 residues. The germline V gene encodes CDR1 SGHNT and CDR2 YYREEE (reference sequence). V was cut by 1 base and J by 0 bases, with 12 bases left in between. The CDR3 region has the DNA TGTGCCAGCAGCTTGAAACTTTCATCTAGCACAGATACGCAGTATTTT. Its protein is CASSLKLSSSTDTQYF.

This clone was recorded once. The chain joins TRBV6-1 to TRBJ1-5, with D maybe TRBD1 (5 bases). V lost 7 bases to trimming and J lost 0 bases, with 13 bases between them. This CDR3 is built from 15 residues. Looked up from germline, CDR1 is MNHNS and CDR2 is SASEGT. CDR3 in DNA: TGTGCCAGCATCCCCGGGACGCTTAGCAATCAGCCCCAGCATTTT. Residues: CASIPGTLSNQPQHF.